This T cell receptor beta chain was obtained from a study of CD8 T cells in ankylosing spondylitis. Researchers built TCR beta libraries using quantitative 5'-RACE with molecular barcodes. Each CDR3 protein is one row after TCRdb ran MiXCR on the 5' RACE reads. The table shows 300,000 to 350,000 distinct CDR3 sequences, with approximately 10% occurring only once. With regard to this clonotype: Its matching antigen is unknown.

Study observations and caveats: CD8+ by phenotype, disease-linked clones were relatively rare in peripheral blood. Characteristic of ankylosing spondylitis blood, it appeared, was a TCR beta motif comprising eight highly homologous variants. Matched synovial fluid from ankylosing spondylitis patients was reported to be enriched for disease-linked clones.

The source is a female donor with ankylosing spondylitis or in good health (not recorded which). The sample consisted of blood, either unsorted or a sorted T cell fraction (not recorded which).

CDR3 loop: CASSSSTSGTQYF. The DNA of the CDR3 is TGTGCCAGCAGCTCTTCGACTAGTGGGACGCAGTATTTT. The genes are TRBV7-3 and TRBJ2-3; a possible D gene is TRBD2 (6 bases). Trimming left V 4 bases short and J 9 bases short, with 14 bases between. CDR1 is SGHTA, CDR2 FQGTGA, per germline. The CDR3 has 13 amino acids. Filled out from reference TRBV7-3 and TRBJ2-3, the complete variable domain reads GAGVSQTPSNKVTEKGKYVELRCDPISGHTALYWYRQSLGQGPEFLIYFQGTGAADDSGLPNDRFFAVRPEGSVSTLKIQRTERGDSAVYLCASSSSTSGTQYFGPGTRLTVL.